This T cell receptor beta chain was recovered during a study of cytotoxic CD8 clonotypes in ibrutinib-treated CLL. Findings and caveats of the study: Treatment saw public clonotypes, which were uncommon, either contract or stay stable.

Depth targeted 1 in 200,000 to 1 in 1 million T cells, averaging approximately 9.3x coverage per clonotype. The method was immunoSEQ multiplex PCR; TCRdb's version includes in-frame clones alone and lacks a portion of them. This sample has some 98,000 clones, with almost 80% found just once. Remarks on this clone: What it binds is not known.

The TCR comes from a human donor with chronic lymphocytic leukemia. Sequenced here: PBMCs, sampled after 12 months of ibrutinib treatment.

CDR3 coding DNA: TGCGCCAGCAGCTTTGGGGCAGATCTGGCTATATACGAGCAGTACTTC. Encoded protein: CASSFGADLAIYEQYF. The chain combines TRBV5-1 with TRBJ2-7; perhaps TRBD1 as D (5 bases). Germline V CDR1 and CDR2: SGHRS, YFSETQ. Between the trimmed V and J ends, which lost 2 bases and 4 bases, there was a span of 19 bases. This CDR3 has 16 residues.